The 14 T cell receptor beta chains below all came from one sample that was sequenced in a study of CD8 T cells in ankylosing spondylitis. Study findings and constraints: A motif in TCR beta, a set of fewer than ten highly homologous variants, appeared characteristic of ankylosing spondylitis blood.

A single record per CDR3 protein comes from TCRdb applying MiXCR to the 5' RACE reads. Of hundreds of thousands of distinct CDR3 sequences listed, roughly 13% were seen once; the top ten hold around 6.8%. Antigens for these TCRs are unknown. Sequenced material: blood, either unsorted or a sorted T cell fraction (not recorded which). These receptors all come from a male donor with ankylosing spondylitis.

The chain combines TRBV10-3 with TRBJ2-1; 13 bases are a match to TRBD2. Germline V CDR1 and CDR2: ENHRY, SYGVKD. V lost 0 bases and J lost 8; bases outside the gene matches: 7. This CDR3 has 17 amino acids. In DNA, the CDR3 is TGTGCCATCAGTGAGTCCAGGGGACTAGCGGGAAACTATGAGCAGTTCTTC. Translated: CAISESRGLAGNYEQFF.

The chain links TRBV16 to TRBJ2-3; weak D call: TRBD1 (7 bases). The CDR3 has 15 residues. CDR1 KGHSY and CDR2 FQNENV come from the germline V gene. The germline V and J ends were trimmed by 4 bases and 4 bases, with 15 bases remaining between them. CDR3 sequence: CASSPQGRKADTQYF. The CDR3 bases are TGTGCCAGCAGCCCACAGGGGAGGAAGGCAGATACGCAGTATTTT. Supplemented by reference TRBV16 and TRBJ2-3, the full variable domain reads GEEVAQTPKHLVRGEGQKAKLYCAPIKGHSYVFWYQQVLKNEFKFLISFQNENVFDETGMPKERFSAKCLPNSPCSLEIQATKLEDSAVYFCASSPQGRKADTQYFGPGTRLTVL.

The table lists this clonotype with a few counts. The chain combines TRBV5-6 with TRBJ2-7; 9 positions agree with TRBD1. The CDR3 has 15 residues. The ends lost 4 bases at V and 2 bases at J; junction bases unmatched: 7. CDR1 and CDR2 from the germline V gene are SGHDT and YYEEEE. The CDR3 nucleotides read TGTGCCAGCAGCCCCCTGGGACAGGGAACCTACGAGCAGTACTTC. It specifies CASSPLGQGTYEQYF.

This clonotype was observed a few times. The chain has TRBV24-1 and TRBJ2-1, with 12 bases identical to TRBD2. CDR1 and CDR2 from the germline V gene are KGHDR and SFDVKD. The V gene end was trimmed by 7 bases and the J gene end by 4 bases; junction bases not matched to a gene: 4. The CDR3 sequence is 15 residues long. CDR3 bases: TGTGCCACCAGCGTAGGACTAGCGGGATACAATGAGCAGTTCTTC. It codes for CATSVGLAGYNEQFF.

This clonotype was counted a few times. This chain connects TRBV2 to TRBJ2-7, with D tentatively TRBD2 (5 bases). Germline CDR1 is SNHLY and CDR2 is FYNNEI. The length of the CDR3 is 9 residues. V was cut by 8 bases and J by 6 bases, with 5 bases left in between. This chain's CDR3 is CASGSEQYV. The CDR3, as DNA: TGTGCCAGCGGGAGCGAGCAGTACGTC.

The CDR3 DNA sequence: TGTGCCAGCAGCCAGACAGGGCGCAATCAGCCCCAGCATTTT. It translates to CASSQTGRNQPQHF. The rearrangement joins TRBV3-1 to TRBJ1-5; 7 bases match TRBD1. Germline CDR1 and CDR2: LGHDT and YNNKEL (reference sequence). J gave up 2 bases and V 3 bases, and 1 base lay outside the gene matches. The CDR3 spans 14 residues.

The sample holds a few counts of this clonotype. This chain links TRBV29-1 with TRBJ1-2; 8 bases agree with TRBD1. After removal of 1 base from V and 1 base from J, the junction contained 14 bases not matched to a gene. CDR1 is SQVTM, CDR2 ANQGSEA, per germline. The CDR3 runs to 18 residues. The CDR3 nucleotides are TGCAGCGTTGAAGGAAGGACGGCAGGGGGCCCCCTTAACTATGGCTACACCTTC. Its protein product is CSVEGRTAGGPLNYGYTF.

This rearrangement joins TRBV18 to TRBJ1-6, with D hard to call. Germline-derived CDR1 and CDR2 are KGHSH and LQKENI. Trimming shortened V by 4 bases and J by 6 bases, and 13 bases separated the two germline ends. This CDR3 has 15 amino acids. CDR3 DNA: TGTGCCAGCTCACAAGTCCAGGAGGCTAATTCACCCCTCCACTTT. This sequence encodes CASSQVQEANSPLHF.

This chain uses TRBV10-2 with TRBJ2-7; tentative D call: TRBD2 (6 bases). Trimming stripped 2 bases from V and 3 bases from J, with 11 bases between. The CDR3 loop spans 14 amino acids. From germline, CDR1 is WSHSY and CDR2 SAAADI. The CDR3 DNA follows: TGCGCCAGCAGTGAGGGGAGTAGCGGCTACGAGCAGTACGTC. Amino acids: CASSEGSSGYEQYV.

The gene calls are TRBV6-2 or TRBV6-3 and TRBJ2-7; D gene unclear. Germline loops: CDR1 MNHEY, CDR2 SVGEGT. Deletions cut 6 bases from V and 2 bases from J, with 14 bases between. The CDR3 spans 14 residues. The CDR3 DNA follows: TGTGCCAGCAGCCAAGGAGCAGAGGCCTACGAGCAGTACTTC. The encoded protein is CASSQGAEAYEQYF.

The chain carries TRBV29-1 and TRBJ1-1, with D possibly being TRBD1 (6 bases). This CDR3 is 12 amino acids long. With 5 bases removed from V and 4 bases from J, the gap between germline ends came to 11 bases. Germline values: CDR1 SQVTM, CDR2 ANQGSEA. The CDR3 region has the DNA TGCAGCGTTTCGGGAGGGGGCACTGAAGCTTTCTTT. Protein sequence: CSVSGGGTEAFF. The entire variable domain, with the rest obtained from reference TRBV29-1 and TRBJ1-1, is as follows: SAVISQKPSRDICQRGTSLTIQCQVDSQVTMMFWYRQQPGQSLTLIATANQGSEATYESGFVIDKFPISRPNLTFSTLTVSNMSPEDSSIYLCSVSGGGTEAFFGQGTRLTVV.

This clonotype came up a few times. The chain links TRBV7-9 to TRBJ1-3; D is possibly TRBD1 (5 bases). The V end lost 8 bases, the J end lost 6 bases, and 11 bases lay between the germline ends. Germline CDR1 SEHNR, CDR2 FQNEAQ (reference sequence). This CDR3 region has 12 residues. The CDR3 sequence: CASGQGENTIYF. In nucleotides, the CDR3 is TGTGCCAGCGGACAAGGTGAAAACACCATATATTTT.

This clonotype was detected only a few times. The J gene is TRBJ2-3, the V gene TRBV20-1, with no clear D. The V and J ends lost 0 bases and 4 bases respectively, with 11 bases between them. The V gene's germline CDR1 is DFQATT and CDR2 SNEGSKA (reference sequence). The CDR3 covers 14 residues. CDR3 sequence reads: CSARDGYSADTQYF. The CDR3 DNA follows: TGCAGTGCTAGAGACGGGTACTCCGCAGATACGCAGTATTTT.

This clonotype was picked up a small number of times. The CDR3 loop is CASSDYGASGLYNEQFF. CDR3 DNA: TGCGCCAGCAGTGATTACGGGGCTAGCGGGCTCTACAATGAGCAGTTCTTC. This rearrangement joins TRBV10-1 to TRBJ2-1; 8 bases match TRBD2. Unmatched junction bases numbered 10, after V lost 3 bases and J lost 3 bases. The CDR3 contains 17 residues. Germline assignment: CDR1 WNHNN and CDR2 SYGVQD (reference sequence).